These 27 T cell receptor beta chains originate from one sample sequenced in a study of PD-1 blockade in classical Hodgkin lymphoma. The time point here: cycle 4 day 1 (C4D1), after less than 7 weeks of nivolumab. Every single patient, without exception, relapsed after autologous stem cell transplantation, and brentuximab vedotin exposure varied. Generated by immunoSEQ multiplex PCR, the TCRdb table keeps only in-frame clones and is missing some. This table has approximately 41,000 clones, around 64% appearing once. The sample consisted of peripheral blood mononuclear cells (PBMCs), taken before the fourth cycle of nivolumab. These receptors all stem from a human donor with classical Hodgkin lymphoma.

As for this clone: The sample holds other DNA sequences that translate to the same CDR3. The rearrangement uses TRBV7-9 and TRBJ2-3; D is unresolved. V lost 4 bases to trimming and J lost 0 bases, with 8 bases between them. This CDR3 spans 14 amino acids. The V gene's germline CDR1 is SEHNR and CDR2 FQNEAQ (reference sequence). The CDR3: CASSSTRSTDTQYF. Here the CDR3 DNA reads TGTGCCAGCAGCTCGACCCGGAGCACAGATACGCAGTATTTT.

The chain is built from TRBV25-1 and TRBJ2-7; D is possibly TRBD1 (6 bases). Trimming removed 5 bases from V and 2 bases from J, with 10 bases in between. Germline V gene lookup returns CDR1 MGHDK and CDR2 SYGVNS. The CDR3 totals 13 residues. The CDR3 DNA sequence: TGTGCCAGCAGTCTGACAGGAACCTACGAGCAGTACTTC. Translation: CASSLTGTYEQYF.

The genes are TRBV6-4 and TRBJ2-1, with 13 bases identical to TRBD2. The CDR3 is 14 residues long. Germline V CDR1 and CDR2: MRHNA, SNTAGT. Unmatched junction bases numbered 7, after V lost 11 bases and J lost 6 bases. CDR3 bases: TGTGCCGCCTCGGGACTAGCGGGAATCAATGAGCAGTTCTTC. As protein: CAASGLAGINEQFF.

This chain joins TRBV6-5 and TRBJ1-1; D is uncertain. Germline CDR1 reads MNHEY; CDR2 reads SVGAGI. This CDR3 region has 14 residues. V lost 7 bases and J 1 base, leaving 13 bases between the germline ends. Written as DNA, the CDR3 is TGTGCCAGCACTCACCCTCCAGGGAACACTGAAGCTTTCTTT. This translates into CASTHPPGNTEAFF.

The V and J genes are TRBV5-4 and TRBJ2-2; TRBD2 matches at 11 bases. The CDR3 has 16 residues. V lost 4 bases to trimming and J lost 1 base; unmatched junction nucleotides: 3. CDR1 is SGHNT, CDR2 YYREEE, per germline (reference sequence). CDR3 coding DNA: TGTGCCAGCAGCACCGGACTAGCGGGGAACACCGGGGAGCTGTTTTTT. Translation gives CASSTGLAGNTGELFF.

The chain combines TRBV19 with TRBJ2-1, with unresolved D. V shed 3 bases and J shed 5 bases, with 14 bases lying between them. This CDR3 has 15 residues. Germline CDR1 LNHDA, CDR2 SQIVND (reference sequence). CDR3 bases: TGTGCCAGTAGTATCGAGGCCCGGACCGACAATGAGCAGTTCTTC. This gives the protein CASSIEARTDNEQFF. Variable domain in full (rest from reference TRBV19 and TRBJ2-1): DGGITQSPKYLFRKEGQNVTLSCEQNLNHDAMYWYRQDPGQGLRLIYYSQIVNDFQKGDIAEGYSVSREKKESFPLTVTSAQKNPTAFYLCASSIEARTDNEQFFGPGTRLTVL.

The CDR3 is CASSRGETQYF. CDR3 DNA: TGTGCCAGCAGCCGAGGGGAGACCCAGTACTTC. This sequence joins TRBV7-9 and TRBJ2-5; D is possibly TRBD2 (5 bases). Trimming left V 5 bases short and J 5 bases short, with 6 bases between. Germline V gene data show CDR1 as SEHNR and CDR2 as FQNEAQ (reference sequence). The CDR3 runs to 11 residues.

V gene TRBV7-2 combines with J gene TRBJ2-2, with 10 positions matching TRBD1. The CDR3 extends over 16 amino acids. Looked up from germline, CDR1 is SGHTA and CDR2 is FQGNSA. The V segment lost 1 base and the J segment 3 bases; nucleotides outside the gene matches: 2. The CDR3 is CASSLVGTGDTGELFF. CDR3 nucleotide sequence: TGTGCCAGCAGCTTAGTTGGGACAGGGGACACCGGGGAGCTGTTTTTT.

The rearrangement links TRBV19 to TRBJ2-1, with TRBD1 as a possible D gene (6 bases). Trimming cost V 5 bases and J 4 bases, with 15 bases left between them. Germline loops: CDR1 LNHDA, CDR2 SQIVND (reference sequence). The CDR3 is made up of 15 amino acids. In DNA, the CDR3 is TGTGCCAGTAGTTCCTCCGGGACAACGTACAATGAGCAGTTCTTC. It encodes CASSSSGTTYNEQFF. Supplemented by reference TRBV19 and TRBJ2-1, the full variable domain reads DGGITQSPKYLFRKEGQNVTLSCEQNLNHDAMYWYRQDPGQGLRLIYYSQIVNDFQKGDIAEGYSVSREKKESFPLTVTSAQKNPTAFYLCASSSSGTTYNEQFFGPGTRLTVL.

This clone was seen more than once but under ten times. The chain employs TRBV28 and TRBJ1-5, with a tentative D call TRBD1 (5 bases). V gave up 7 bases and J gave up 2 bases, with 12 bases separating them. This CDR3 region has 14 residues. Germline V gene data show CDR1 as MDHEN and CDR2 as SYDVKM. The CDR3 nucleotides are TGTGCCAGCAAGGTGCAGGGTGGCAATCAGCCCCAGCATTTT. The encoded protein is CASKVQGGNQPQHF.

This chain links TRBV4-2 with TRBJ2-1; D unresolved. The germline V and J ends were trimmed by 0 bases and 2 bases, with 17 bases remaining between them. Germline V gene data show CDR1 as LGHNA and CDR2 as YNFKEQ. This CDR3 spans 18 amino acids. The CDR3 sequence is CASSQDPLLATPYNEQFF. CDR3 in DNA: TGTGCCAGCAGCCAAGATCCGCTTTTAGCTACCCCCTACAATGAGCAGTTCTTC.

V usage is TRBV5-1 and J usage is TRBJ2-3; D might be TRBD1 (5 bases). This CDR3 region has 15 residues. Germline CDR1 and CDR2: SGHRS and YFSETQ. The germline V and J ends were trimmed by 0 bases and 6 bases, with 14 bases remaining between them. In DNA, the CDR3 is TGCGCCAGCAGCTTGGAAAGGGGCCCCCCTGATACGCAGTATTTT. This translates into CASSLERGPPDTQYF.

The gene calls are TRBV6-5 and TRBJ1-1; D is perhaps TRBD1 (5 bases). Germline V gene data show CDR1 as MNHEY and CDR2 as SVGAGI. Deletions cut 5 bases from V and 3 bases from J, with 13 bases between. The CDR3 length is 14 residues. CDR3 region: CASSPLTDYTEAFF. The CDR3 coding sequence is TGTGCCAGCAGTCCGTTGACAGATTACACTGAAGCTTTCTTT.

This clone has a handful of counts. The chain combines TRBV7-9 with TRBJ1-3; no definite D call. This CDR3 is 16 amino acids long. Trimming removed 2 bases from V and 0 bases from J, with 11 bases in between. Germline V gene data show CDR1 as SEHNR and CDR2 as FQNEAQ (reference sequence). CDR3 coding DNA: TGTGCCAGCAGCTTAAAGGGAATGGGCTCTGGAAACACCATATATTTT. Its translation: CASSLKGMGSGNTIYF.

This clone was picked up many times. The J gene is TRBJ2-1, the V gene TRBV9; 8 bases agree with TRBD2. CDR1 is SGDLS and CDR2 is YYNGEE in the germline V gene. This CDR3 has 15 residues. The junction had 5 bases not matched to a gene; V was cut back by 4 bases and J by 2 bases. The CDR3 loop is CASSPVGGAYNEQFF. CDR3 sequence (DNA): TGTGCCAGCAGCCCGGTCGGGGGGGCCTACAATGAGCAGTTCTTC.

The chain joins TRBV6-5 to TRBJ1-1, with D hard to call. V was pared by 6 bases and J by 10 bases, with 21 bases between. Germline CDR1 and CDR2: MNHEY and SVGAGI. The CDR3 extends over 14 amino acids. The CDR3 region has the DNA TGTGCCAGCAGCCAAACCCCTCGGACCTCGGGAGCTTTCTTT. This codes for CASSQTPRTSGAFF.

This chain uses TRBV28 with TRBJ2-5; tentatively, D is TRBD2 (5 bases). The germline V and J ends were trimmed by 6 bases and 2 bases, with 13 bases remaining between them. Germline values: CDR1 MDHEN, CDR2 SYDVKM. The CDR3 runs 14 residues. The CDR3 region has the DNA TGTGCCAGCAGAGCGGAGCAGCTGCAAGAGACCCAGTACTTC. It encodes CASRAEQLQETQYF. Full variable domain (missing parts from reference TRBV28 and TRBJ2-5): DVKVTQSSRYLVKRTGEKVFLECVQDMDHENMFWYRQDPGLGLRLIYFSYDVKMKEKGDIPEGYSVSREKKERFSLILESASTNQTSMYLCASRAEQLQETQYFGPGTRLLVL.

The gene calls are TRBV7-2 and TRBJ1-5; TRBD1 might be the D (6 bases). Germline loops: CDR1 SGHTA, CDR2 FQGNSA. Trimming took 5 bases from V and 2 from J, leaving 16 bases between them. CDR3 length equals 16 residues. In nucleotides, the CDR3 is TGTGCCAGCAGCCCCCAAGGGGGAGGGGGCAATCAGCCCCAGCATTTT. Translation: CASSPQGGGGNQPQHF.

The chain carries TRBV7-9 and TRBJ2-1; D gene uncertain. CDR1 is SEHNR and CDR2 is FQNEAQ in the germline V gene (reference sequence). Trimming stripped 1 base from V and 8 bases from J, with 9 bases between. This CDR3 spans 13 amino acids. CDR3 sequence (DNA): TGTGCCAGCAGCTTAGTGGTATTACATGAGCAGTTCTTC. Its protein product is CASSLVVLHEQFF.

Concerning this clone: A junction end diverges from the germline sequence, so it may reflect a read error. This chain joins TRBV28 and TRBJ1-5; the D is unclear. The CDR3 totals 13 residues. From germline, CDR1 is MDHEN and CDR2 SYDVKM. The CDR3 coding sequence is TGTGCCAGCAATTTAATTAGGGATCAGCCCCAGCATTTT. This gives the protein CASNLIRDQPQHF.

The chain couples TRBV7-9 to TRBJ2-7; the match to TRBD1 covers 7 bases. The CDR3 totals 15 residues. V lost 1 base to trimming and J lost 0 bases; unmatched junction nucleotides: 3. In germline, CDR1 is SEHNR, CDR2 FQNEAQ (reference sequence). CDR3 protein: CASSLGRGLSYEQYF. CDR3 DNA: TGTGCCAGCAGCTTAGGAAGGGGGCTCTCCTACGAGCAGTACTTC. Full variable domain (missing parts from reference TRBV7-9 and TRBJ2-7): DTGVSQNPRHKITKRGQNVTFRCDPISEHNRLYWYRQTLGQGPEFLTYFQNEAQLEKSRLLSDRFSAERPKGSFSTLEIQRTEQGDSAMYLCASSLGRGLSYEQYFGPGTRLTVT.

The J gene is TRBJ2-3, the V gene TRBV5-1; D is uncertain. CDR3 length equals 15 residues. V gave up 2 bases and J gave up 1 base, with 11 bases separating them. The germline V gene has CDR1 SGHRS and CDR2 YFSETQ. For the CDR3, the DNA is TGCGCCAGCAGCTTTGACGGAAGAGGCACAGATACGCAGTATTTT. This translates into CASSFDGRGTDTQYF.

The CDR3 here is CASSFLEGEAYEQYF. CDR3 sequence (DNA): TGCGCCAGCAGCTTCTTAGAAGGGGAAGCCTACGAGCAGTACTTC. This rearrangement joins TRBV5-1 to TRBJ2-7; tentative D call: TRBD1 (5 bases). Germline V lookup: CDR1 SGHRS, CDR2 YFSETQ. Trimming cost V 2 bases and J 2 bases, with 14 bases left between them. The CDR3 extends over 15 amino acids.

This clone showed up just a few times. The chain joins TRBV10-3 to TRBJ1-5; D is uncertain. The CDR3 covers 13 residues. Trimming removed 7 bases at V and 3 bases at J, with 10 bases between. Germline-derived CDR1 and CDR2 are ENHRY and SYGVKD. The CDR3 is CAITTDHNQPQHF. CDR3 bases: TGTGCCATCACCACGGATCACAATCAGCCCCAGCATTTT.

This chain links TRBV6-1 with TRBJ2-3, with 9 bases aligning to TRBD2. The CDR3 is 15 amino acids. Germline V gene sequence: CDR1 MNHNS, CDR2 SASEGT. V was clipped by 6 bases and J by 1 base; unmatched bases: 5. Written as DNA, the CDR3 is TGTGCCAGCAGGAGGGCGGGGGGGCGCACAGATACGCAGTATTTT. Protein: CASRRAGGRTDTQYF.

The chain joins TRBV7-2 to TRBJ1-2; TRBD1 matches at 7 bases. The CDR3 covers 17 residues. Trimming removed 2 bases from V and 0 bases from J; junction bases left unmatched: 9. Per the germline V gene, CDR1 is SGHTA and CDR2 is FQGNSA. The CDR3 coding sequence is TGTGCCAGCAGCTTAAAGGCTACTGGACAGGCTAACTATGGCTACACCTTC. Translating it yields CASSLKATGQANYGYTF.

The CDR3 reads CASSLAGGPLNEQFF. As DNA, the CDR3 is TGTGCCAGCAGCTTAGCGGGGGGGCCGCTCAATGAGCAGTTCTTC. This chain links TRBV7-6 with TRBJ2-1, with D perhaps TRBD2 (7 bases). CDR1 SGHVS and CDR2 FNYEAQ come from the germline V gene. There are 15 residues in the CDR3. V was shortened by 0 bases and J by 6 bases, with 12 bases between the two germline ends.